This T cell receptor (beta chain) was sequenced in a study of blood T cell repertoires in COVID-19. V was shortened by 0 bases and J by 6 bases, with 6 bases between the two germline ends. The CDR3 loop spans 13 amino acids. The germline V gene has CDR1 MNHEY and CDR2 SMNVEV (reference sequence). TCRdb's copy holds only in-frame clones and misses some; the assay was immunoSEQ multiplex PCR. The table includes about 150,000 clones, 80% to 85% detected once. The study drew participants aged about 18 to 89 years from about two dozen US areas. The rearrangement links TRBV27 to TRBJ1-5; D remains ambiguous. The source of this sequence is a woman aged 45-59 years who had been exposed to COVID-19. The source material was PBMCs or T cells enriched from blood (not recorded which). The CDR3 bases are TGTGCCAGCAGTTTATCGGAGGTTCAGCCCCAGCATTTT. Translated, it gives CASSLSEVQPQHF.